This T cell receptor (beta chain) comes out of a study of cytomegalovirus exposure and HLA in healthy donors. Regarding this clone: The antigen is undetermined.

Study-level results: In a later analysis, a genetic analysis reported fewer productive-TCR N-insertions in an Asian-associated ancestry cluster than the cohort average. Reported performance of the classifier showed diagnosis of cytomegalovirus status with high specificity and sensitivity.

The CDR3 length is 14 residues. V was shortened by 6 bases and J by 6 bases, with 17 bases between the two germline ends. Germline V gene sequence: CDR1 MDHEN, CDR2 SYDVKM. Primers included in the PCR were 60 Vbeta and 13 Jbeta primers. Assay used: immunoSEQ multiplex PCR; TCRdb lists only in-frame clones, some missing. The sample has some 89,000 clones; approximately 80% are singletons. The sequenced sample consisted of PBMCs. The rearrangement links TRBV28 to TRBJ1-2, with D tentatively TRBD1 (6 bases). This TCR came from a woman aged 25 to 39 in good health and CMV-seronegative. The CDR3 sequence is CASSRRGGAHGYTF. CDR3 coding DNA: TGTGCCAGCAGCCGACGTGGGGGGGCGCATGGCTACACCTTC.